This T cell receptor beta chain originates from a study of shared T cell receptors in the human thymus. Profiled with immunoSEQ multiplex PCR; TCRdb holds only in-frame clones, not every one. The profile covers about 660,000 clones, with 88% appearing a single time and 0.0095% to 0.013% taken by the ten largest. Trimming took 5 bases from V and 6 from J, leaving 5 bases between them. The germline gives CDR1 SNHLY, CDR2 FYNNEI. CDR3 length equals 10 residues. These data were also filed under a second study, of human thymus T cells. From that paper: Thymic and blood repertoires appeared to show biased V and J gene usage.

This chain uses TRBV2 with TRBJ2-7; unclear D gene. This TCR came from a boy in the first two years of life with a congenital heart defect. Input material: thymocytes. CDR3 residues: CASSPVEQYF. DNA for the CDR3: TGTGCCAGCAGTCCGGTCGAGCAGTACTTC.